This T cell receptor (beta chain) was sequenced for a study of blood T cells in healthy people across ages. General study results and limits: The fall in TCR beta diversity per million T cells was roughly linear with age.

To note about this clonotype: Its antigen is unknown.

Per germline, CDR1 DFQATT and CDR2 SNEGSKA (reference sequence). The CDR3 has 13 residues. V shed 3 bases and J shed 4 bases, with 13 bases lying between them. A second PCR, run for roughly 7 to 11 cycles, used a sample-barcoded 5' primer plus a J-beta primer mix. Using its own MiXCR run on the 5' RACE reads, TCRdb lists one record per CDR3 protein. The sample lists more than 1 million distinct CDR3 sequences, 35% to 55% occurring once. The chain links TRBV20-1 to TRBJ2-7, with D possibly TRBD2 on 5 matching bases. Sequencing used blood. The source of this sequence is a woman in her fifties or sixties in good health. The CDR3 DNA reads TGCAGTGCTAGCGGCGCGGGTGGGTACGAGCAGTACTTC. This sequence encodes CSASGAGGYEQYF.